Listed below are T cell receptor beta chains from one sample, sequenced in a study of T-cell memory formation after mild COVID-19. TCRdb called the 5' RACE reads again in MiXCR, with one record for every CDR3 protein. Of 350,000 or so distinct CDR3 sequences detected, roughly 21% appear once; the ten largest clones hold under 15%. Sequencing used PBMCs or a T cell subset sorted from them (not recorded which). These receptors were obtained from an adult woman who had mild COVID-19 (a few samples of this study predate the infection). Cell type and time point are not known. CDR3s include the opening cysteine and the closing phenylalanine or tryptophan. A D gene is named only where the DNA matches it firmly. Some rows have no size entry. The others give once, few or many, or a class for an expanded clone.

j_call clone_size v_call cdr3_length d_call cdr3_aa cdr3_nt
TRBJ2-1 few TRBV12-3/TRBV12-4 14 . CASCSGYIYNEQFF TGTGCCAGCTGTAGCGGATACATATACAATGAGCAGTTCTTC
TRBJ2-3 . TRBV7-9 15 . CASSLVSGVADTQYF TGTGCCAGCAGCTTAGTATCGGGAGTGGCAGATACGCAGTATTTT
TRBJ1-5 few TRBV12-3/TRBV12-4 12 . CASSFNNQPQHF TGTGCCAGCAGTTTTAACAATCAGCCCCAGCATTTT
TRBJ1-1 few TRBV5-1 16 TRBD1 CASSQTTGLMNTEAFF TGCGCCAGCAGCCAAACGACAGGGTTGATGAACACTGAAGCTTTCTTT
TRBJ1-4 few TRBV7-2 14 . CASSLGYEQEKLFF TGTGCCAGCAGCTTAGGTTACGAGCAGGAAAAACTGTTTTTT
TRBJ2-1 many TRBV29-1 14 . CSSIKFGFNNEQFF TGCAGCTCAATAAAATTCGGGTTTAACAATGAGCAGTTCTTC
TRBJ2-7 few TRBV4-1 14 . CASSRGGGVYEQYF TGCGCCAGCAGCCGCGGAGGAGGGGTATACGAGCAGTACTTC
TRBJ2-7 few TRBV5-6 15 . CASSLDGGLSYEQYF TGTGCCAGCAGCTTGGATGGCGGACTGTCCTACGAGCAGTACTTC
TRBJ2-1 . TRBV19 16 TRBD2 CASHRLAGSGDNEQFF TGTGCCAGTCATAGACTAGCGGGCTCTGGGGACAATGAGCAGTTCTTC
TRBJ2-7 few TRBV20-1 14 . CSAARSGERGEQYF TGCAGTGCTGCCAGGTCAGGCGAGAGAGGCGAGCAGTACTTC
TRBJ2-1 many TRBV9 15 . CASSSSARTYNEQFF TGTGCCAGCAGCTCCAGCGCGAGGACCTACAATGAGCAGTTCTTC
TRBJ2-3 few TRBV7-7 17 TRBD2 CASSPHPGLAGEDTQYF TGTGCCAGCAGCCCACACCCCGGGCTAGCGGGGGAGGATACGCAGTATTTT
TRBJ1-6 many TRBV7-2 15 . CASSLAGVRNSPLHF TGTGCCAGCAGCTTAGCCGGGGTCCGGAATTCACCCCTCCACTTT
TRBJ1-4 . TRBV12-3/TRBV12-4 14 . CASSSRKGDEKLFF TGTGCCAGCAGTTCGAGAAAGGGTGATGAAAAACTGTTTTTT
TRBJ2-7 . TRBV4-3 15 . CASSPHHGLYYEQYF TGCGCCAGCAGCCCTCATCACGGACTTTACTACGAGCAGTACTTC
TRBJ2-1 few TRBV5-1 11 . CASRLGQEQFF TGCGCCAGCAGGCTTGGCCAAGAGCAGTTCTTC
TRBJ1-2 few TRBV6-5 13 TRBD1 CASSFGQEYGYTF TGTGCCAGCAGTTTCGGACAGGAATATGGCTACACCTTC
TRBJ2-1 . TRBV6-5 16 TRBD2 CASSSGTSGILNEQFF TGTGCCAGCAGTTCAGGGACTAGCGGGATATTGAATGAGCAGTTCTTC
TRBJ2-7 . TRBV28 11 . CASNQYYEQYF TGTGCCAGCAACCAGTACTACGAGCAGTACTTC
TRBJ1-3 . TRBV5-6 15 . CASSSDPGAGNTIYF TGTGCCAGCAGCTCGGACCCGGGTGCTGGAAACACCATATATTTT
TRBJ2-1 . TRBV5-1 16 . CASSLAEQGIYNEQFF TGCGCCAGCAGCTTGGCCGAGCAGGGTATCTACAATGAGCAGTTCTTC
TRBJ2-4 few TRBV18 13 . CASSPPGQNIQYF TGTGCCAGCTCACCCCCAGGTCAAAACATTCAGTACTTC
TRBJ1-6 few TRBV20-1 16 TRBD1 CSASLRDRVEWGALHF TGCAGTGCTAGTCTCAGGGACAGGGTAGAGTGGGGGGCCCTCCACTTT
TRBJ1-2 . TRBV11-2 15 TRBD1 CASSLWDRGGDGYTF TGTGCCAGCAGCTTATGGGACAGGGGAGGGGATGGCTACACCTTC
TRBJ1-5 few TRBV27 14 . CASSGTWGNQPQHF TGTGCCAGCAGTGGGACTTGGGGCAATCAGCCCCAGCATTTT
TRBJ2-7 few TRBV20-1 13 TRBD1 CSARDAGGDEQYF TGCAGTGCTAGAGATGCAGGGGGCGACGAGCAGTACTTC
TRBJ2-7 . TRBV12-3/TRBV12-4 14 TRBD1 CASSTWDSSYEQYF TGTGCCAGCAGTACCTGGGACAGTTCCTACGAGCAGTACTTC
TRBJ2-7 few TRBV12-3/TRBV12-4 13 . CASSFGENYEQYF TGTGCCAGCAGTTTTGGCGAAAACTACGAGCAGTACTTC
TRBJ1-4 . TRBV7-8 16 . CASSFRVGGTEEKLFF TGTGCCAGCAGCTTCAGGGTCGGAGGAACGGAAGAAAAACTGTTTTTT
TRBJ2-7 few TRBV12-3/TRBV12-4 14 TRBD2 CASRPSGRGYEQYF TGTGCCAGCAGACCGAGCGGGAGAGGATACGAGCAGTACTTC
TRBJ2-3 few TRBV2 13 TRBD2 CASSGVERGGQYF TGTGCCAGCAGTGGAGTCGAGCGGGGGGGGCAGTATTTT
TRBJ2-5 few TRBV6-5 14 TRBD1 CASSLQGALETQYF TGTGCCAGCAGTTTACAGGGGGCTTTGGAGACCCAGTACTTC
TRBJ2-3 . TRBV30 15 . CAWSVLGGYTDTQYF TGTGCCTGGAGTGTACTTGGCGGGTACACAGATACGCAGTATTTT